Listed here is a single T cell receptor beta chain. Its antigen is not identified. The data are from a study of T-cell memory formation after mild COVID-19. The study's findings and limits: Second-wave clones reaching peak frequency on day 37 lacked confirmed SARS-CoV-2 specificity. Some responding clones appeared in pre-infection memory, suggesting cross-reactive memory joined. Day 15 to 85 contractors were CD4/CD8 balanced; later expanders leaned CD4+. The study found contracting CD4+ clones mainly in CM and EM and contracting CD8+ clones in EMRA.

J was trimmed by 4 bases and V by 6 bases; bases with no gene match: 11. The CDR3 covers 15 residues. Germline CDR1 is DFQATT and CDR2 is SNEGSKA (reference sequence). TCRdb processed the 5' RACE reads anew with MiXCR; each CDR3 protein has one entry. The table has around 250,000 distinct CDR3 sequences, 15% to 20% seen once. The clonotype originates from a man between 18 and 35 years old who had mild COVID-19 (a few samples of this study predate the infection). Cell type and time point are not known. Sequenced sample: PBMCs or a T cell subset sorted from them (not recorded which). This chain uses TRBV20-1 with TRBJ2-5, with 10 nucleotides matching TRBD2. DNA for the CDR3: TGCAGTGCAGAGGGGGCAGCTAGCGGGGGAGAGACCCAGTACTTC. It codes for CSAEGAASGGETQYF.